Listed here are 14 T cell receptor beta chains from one sample, sequenced in a study of post-analysis software for immune sequencing data. Findings and limits, study-wide: Four or five TRBV segments were significantly more frequent in patients than in controls. TRBV5-6, TRBV5-1 and TRBV20-1 were among these segments.

Which antigens these TCRs recognize remains unknown. Incorporated into the TCR beta cDNA libraries were unique molecular identifiers, which served to reduce PCR and sequencing biases. MiXCR, run by TCRdb on the PCR reads, gives a single entry per CDR3 protein. Among 650,000 to 900,000 distinct CDR3 sequences listed, about 45% were seen once. The sequencing input was blood. Every receptor here comes from a girl between 10 and 17 years old with multiple sclerosis.

This clonotype was seen only a few times. CDR3 nucleotides: TGTGCCAGCAGTCCGCGACAGGACGCAGAGTCTGAAGCTTTCTTT. Its translation is CASSPRQDAESEAFF. V and J are TRBV27 and TRBJ1-1, with a tentative D call TRBD1 (6 bases). The length of the CDR3 is 15 residues. V shed 5 bases and J shed 6 bases, with 19 bases lying between them. The germline CDR1 and CDR2 sequences are MNHEY and SMNVEV (reference sequence).

This clonotype was picked up a small number of times. This sequence joins TRBV29-1 and TRBJ1-2, with TRBD1 as a possible D gene (6 bases). CDR3 length: 15 residues. Germline CDR1 SQVTM, CDR2 ANQGSEA. CDR3 nucleotide sequence: TGCACCATCAGAAGGGAGACAGGCCCTACCTATGGCTACACCTTC. Protein: CTIRRETGPTYGYTF.

The V call is TRBV7-9, the J call TRBJ2-1; tentative D call: TRBD2 (7 bases). Germline CDR1 reads SEHNR; CDR2 reads FQNEAQ (reference sequence). This CDR3 is built from 13 residues. CDR3 protein: CATKGGGSNEQFF. CDR3 bases: TGTGCTACGAAGGGCGGGGGCTCCAATGAGCAGTTCTTC.

This clonotype turned up a few times. The chain is built from TRBV3-1 and TRBJ1-4; D gene ambiguous. V lost 1 base to trimming and J lost 6 bases, with 15 bases between them. Germline CDR1 LGHDT, CDR2 YNNKEL (reference sequence). There are 16 residues in the CDR3. The CDR3 nucleotides are TGTGCCAGCAGCCAAGCGACCGCCAGCGGAGATGAAAAACTGTTTTTT. The encoded protein is CASSQATASGDEKLFF.

This clonotype was seen only a few times. The chain recombines TRBV7-9 with TRBJ1-6; D possibly corresponds to TRBD1 (5 bases). This CDR3 contains 15 residues. V was pared by 0 bases and J by 8 bases, with 11 bases between. Germline V lookup: CDR1 SEHNR, CDR2 FQNEAQ (reference sequence). This CDR3 reads CASSLAGPRDSPLHF. The CDR3 DNA is TGTGCCAGCAGCTTAGCGGGCCCCAGGGATTCACCCCTCCACTTT.

The rearrangement uses TRBV7-2 and TRBJ2-6; D is possibly TRBD1 (6 bases). Germline V lookup: CDR1 SGHTA, CDR2 FQGNSA. The CDR3 consists of 15 residues. Trimming removed 6 bases at V and 4 bases at J, with 13 bases between. CDR3 region: CASRFTGLGANVLTF. The CDR3 DNA reads as TGTGCCAGCAGATTCACAGGGTTAGGGGCCAACGTCCTGACTTTC.

The rearrangement joins TRBV27 to TRBJ1-2, with 8 bases fitting TRBD1. The V gene end was trimmed by 0 bases and the J gene end by 8 bases; junction bases not matched to a gene: 11. Germline loops: CDR1 MNHEY, CDR2 SMNVEV (reference sequence). This CDR3 spans 16 amino acids. This chain's CDR3 is CASSLSFLDRVGGYTF. In DNA, the CDR3 is TGTGCCAGCAGTTTATCGTTCTTGGACAGGGTTGGCGGCTACACCTTC.

This clonotype has only a few counts. The chain is built from TRBV20-1 and TRBJ2-5; weak D call: TRBD1 (6 bases). The DNA end is a closer match to TRBJ2-7, so the J assignment may be wrong. The CDR3 totals 13 residues. CDR1 and CDR2 from the germline V gene are DFQATT and SNEGSKA (reference sequence). DNA for the CDR3: TGCAGTGCTAGGGACCAGGGGCTATACGAGCAGTACTTC. Its protein product is CSARDQGLYEQYF.

This chain joins TRBV20-1 and TRBJ1-2; TRBD1 agrees at 7 bases. The junction had 8 bases not matched to a gene; V was cut back by 0 bases and J by 1 base. CDR1 and CDR2 (germline): DFQATT, SNEGSKA (reference sequence). The CDR3 covers 16 residues. The CDR3: CSARERDRAFNYGYTF. The DNA of the CDR3 is TGCAGTGCTAGAGAAAGGGACAGAGCTTTTAACTATGGCTACACCTTC.

Comments on this clonotype: The CDR3 does not close with the conserved phenylalanine or tryptophan, likely indicating a read error. The rearrangement joins TRBV29-1 to TRBJ2-3, with D perhaps TRBD2 (5 bases). Trimming took 7 bases from V and 6 from J, leaving 17 bases between them. The germline V gene has CDR1 SQVTM and CDR2 ANQGSEA. The CDR3 has 13 amino acids. In nucleotides, the CDR3 is TGCAGCGCTCATAAAGGGAGCCCCGATACGCAGTATTTG. It specifies CSAHKGSPDTQYL.

The chain recombines TRBV20-1 with TRBJ1-4, with D possibly being TRBD1 (5 bases). This CDR3 is 14 amino acids long. In germline, CDR1 is DFQATT, CDR2 SNEGSKA (reference sequence). Trimming took 3 bases from V and 0 from J, leaving 8 bases between them. CDR3 protein: CSARDISTNEKLFF. CDR3 nucleotides: TGCAGTGCTAGGGACATTTCAACTAATGAAAAACTGTTTTTT.

This clonotype was counted a few times. The chain couples TRBV10-1 to TRBJ2-7; 13 bases are a match to TRBD2. Germline CDR1 reads WNHNN; CDR2 reads SYGVQD (reference sequence). The CDR3 runs 15 residues. The V and J ends lost 4 bases and 4 bases, in that order; junction bases with no gene match: 4. The CDR3 here is CASSVGLAGKYEQYF. CDR3 nucleotide sequence: TGCGCCAGCAGTGTGGGACTAGCGGGAAAATACGAGCAGTACTTC.

The rearrangement links TRBV29-1 to TRBJ2-3; 9 bases align to TRBD2. V lost 6 bases and J lost 6; bases outside the gene matches: 7. The CDR3 totals 13 residues. CDR1 and CDR2 (germline): SQVTM, ANQGSEA. In DNA, the CDR3 is TGCAGCGTGGGTTCTAGCGGGACGGATACGCAGTATTTT. It yields the protein CSVGSSGTDTQYF.

The V gene is TRBV29-1, the J gene TRBJ2-2; no firm D call. The CDR3 loop spans 12 amino acids. V was shortened by 2 bases and J by 8 bases, with 9 bases between the two germline ends. Germline values: CDR1 SQVTM, CDR2 ANQGSEA. CDR3 DNA sequence: TGCAGCGTTGAACAGATGGGGGGGGAGCTGTTTTTT. It is translated as CSVEQMGGELFF.